This T cell receptor beta chain was documented in a study of OX40 agonist ivuxolimab in advanced cancers. At the level of the study: Three patients got partial responses; one had hepatocellular carcinoma and two had cutaneous melanoma.

Assay: immunoSEQ multiplex PCR; the TCRdb copy retains only in-frame clones and omits some. The table lists tens of thousands of clones, approximately 80% of them singletons. Notes on this clone: Antigen specificity is unknown.

People who had autoimmune disease history or systemic immunosuppression were excluded. Drawing of blood for sampling happened at baseline, at cycle 4 day 1, and at cycle 7 day 1. Findings and limits, study-wide: Among the nonresponders, some also had low normalized T-cell clonal expansion.

Trimming pared 4 bases from V and 0 bases from J, leaving 12 bases between. The CDR3 has 15 residues. CDR1 and CDR2 from the germline V gene are GTSNPN and SVGIG (reference sequence). The sequencing used CD4+ or CD8+ T cells sorted from blood, collected in a trial of the OX40 agonist ivuxolimab. The chain carries TRBV30 and TRBJ1-4; no definite D call. The sequence was obtained from an adult with an advanced solid tumor such as melanoma, head and neck, liver or kidney cancer. CDR3 nucleotide sequence: TGTGCCTGGACGGACTCTCCTGCAACTAATGAAAAACTGTTTTTT. This codes for CAWTDSPATNEKLFF.